A single count supports the clone carrying this T cell receptor beta chain. The data originate from a study of T cell changes during pregnancy in multiple sclerosis. Germline assignment: CDR1 SGHVS and CDR2 FQNEAQ. The V end was cut by 7 bases, the J end by 7 bases, with 11 bases between. This CDR3 has 12 residues. Sequenced by immunoSEQ multiplex PCR; TCRdb stores in-frame clones only, minus some. In the table there are roughly 40,000 clones, roughly 90% of which are singletons. Sequencing was performed on CD8+ T cells from peripheral blood mononuclear cells, taken in the first trimester of pregnancy. The rearrangement links TRBV7-8 to TRBJ1-5; D is undetermined. This TCR derives from a female donor with multiple sclerosis, enrolled in a pregnancy study. CDR3 in amino acids: CASTSGAQPQHF. The DNA for the CDR3 is TGTGCCAGCACCTCGGGAGCCCAGCCCCAGCATTTT. Together with reference TRBV7-8 and TRBJ1-5, the CDR3 gives the full variable domain: GAGVSQSPRYKVAKRGQDVALRCDPISGHVSLFWYQQALGQGPEFLTYFQNEAQLDKSGLPSDRFFAERPEGSVSTLKIQRTQQEDSAVYLCASTSGAQPQHFGDGTRLSIL.